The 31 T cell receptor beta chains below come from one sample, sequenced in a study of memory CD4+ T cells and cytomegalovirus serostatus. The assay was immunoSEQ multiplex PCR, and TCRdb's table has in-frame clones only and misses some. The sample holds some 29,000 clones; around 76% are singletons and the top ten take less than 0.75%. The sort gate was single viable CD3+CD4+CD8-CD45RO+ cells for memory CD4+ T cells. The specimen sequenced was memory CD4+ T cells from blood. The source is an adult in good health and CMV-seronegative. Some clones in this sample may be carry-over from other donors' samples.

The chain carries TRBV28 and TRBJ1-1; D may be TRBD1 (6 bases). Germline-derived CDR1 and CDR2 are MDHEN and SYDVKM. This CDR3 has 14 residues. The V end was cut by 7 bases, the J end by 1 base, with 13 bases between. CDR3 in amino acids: CASTPGQPNTEAFF. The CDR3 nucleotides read TGTGCCAGCACCCCGGGACAACCGAACACTGAAGCTTTCTTT.

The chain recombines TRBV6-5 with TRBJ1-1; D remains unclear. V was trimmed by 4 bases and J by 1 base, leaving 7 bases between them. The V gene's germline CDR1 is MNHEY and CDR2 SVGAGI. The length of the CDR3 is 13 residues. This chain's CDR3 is CASSLAWNTEAFF. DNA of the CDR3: TGTGCCAGCAGTTTAGCATGGAACACTGAAGCTTTCTTT.

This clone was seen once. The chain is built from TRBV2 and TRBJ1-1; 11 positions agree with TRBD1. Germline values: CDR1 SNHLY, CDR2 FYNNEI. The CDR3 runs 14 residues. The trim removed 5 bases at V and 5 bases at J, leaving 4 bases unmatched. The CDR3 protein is CASSLDRGLTEAFF. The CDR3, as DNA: TGTGCCAGCAGTTTGGACAGGGGGCTTACTGAAGCTTTCTTT.

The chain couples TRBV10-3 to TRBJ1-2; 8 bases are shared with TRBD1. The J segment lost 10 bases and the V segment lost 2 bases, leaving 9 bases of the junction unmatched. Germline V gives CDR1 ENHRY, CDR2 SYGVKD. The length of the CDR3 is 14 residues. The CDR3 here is CAISEINRGKAYTF. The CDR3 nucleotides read TGTGCCATCAGTGAGATTAACAGGGGGAAAGCCTACACCTTC.

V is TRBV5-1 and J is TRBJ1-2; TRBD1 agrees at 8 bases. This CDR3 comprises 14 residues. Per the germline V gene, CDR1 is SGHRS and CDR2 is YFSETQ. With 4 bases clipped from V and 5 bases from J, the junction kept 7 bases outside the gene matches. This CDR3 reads CASSPGGRTYGYTF. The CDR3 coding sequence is TGCGCCAGCAGCCCAGGGGGCAGGACTTATGGCTACACCTTC.

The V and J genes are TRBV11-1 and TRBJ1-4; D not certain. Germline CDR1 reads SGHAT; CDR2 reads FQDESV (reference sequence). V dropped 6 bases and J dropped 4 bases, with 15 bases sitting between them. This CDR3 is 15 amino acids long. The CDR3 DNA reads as TGTGCCAGCAGTTTCGACCCTGTGGATAATGAAAAACTGTTTTTT. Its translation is CASSFDPVDNEKLFF.

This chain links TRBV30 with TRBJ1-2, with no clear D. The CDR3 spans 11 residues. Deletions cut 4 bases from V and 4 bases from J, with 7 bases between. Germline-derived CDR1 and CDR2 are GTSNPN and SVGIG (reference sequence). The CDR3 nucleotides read TGTGCCTGGACTAGTAGCTATGGCTACACCTTC. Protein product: CAWTSSYGYTF. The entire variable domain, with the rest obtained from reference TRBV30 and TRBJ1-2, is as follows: SQTIHQWPATLVQPVGSPLSLECTVEGTSNPNLYWYRQAAGRGLQLLFYSVGIGQISSEVPQNLSASRPQDRQFILSSKKLLLSDSGFYLCAWTSSYGYTFGSGTRLTVV.

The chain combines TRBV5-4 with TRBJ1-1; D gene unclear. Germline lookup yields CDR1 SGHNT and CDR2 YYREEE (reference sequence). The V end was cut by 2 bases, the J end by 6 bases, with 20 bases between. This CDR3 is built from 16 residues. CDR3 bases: TGTGCCAGCAGCTTCGAAGGTTTGGTCCTCTTATCTGAAGCTTTCTTT. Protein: CASSFEGLVLLSEAFF.

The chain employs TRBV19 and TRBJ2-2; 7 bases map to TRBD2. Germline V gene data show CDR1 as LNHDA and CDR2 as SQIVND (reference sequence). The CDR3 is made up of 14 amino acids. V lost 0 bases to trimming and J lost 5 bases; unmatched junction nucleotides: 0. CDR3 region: CASSIDGRTGELFF. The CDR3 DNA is TGTGCCAGTAGTATAGACGGGAGGACCGGGGAGCTGTTTTTT.

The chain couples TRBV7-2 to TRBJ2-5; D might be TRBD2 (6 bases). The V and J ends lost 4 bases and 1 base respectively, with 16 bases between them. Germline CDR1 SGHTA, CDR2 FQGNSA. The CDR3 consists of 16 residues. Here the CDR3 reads CASSWQGGLGQETQYF. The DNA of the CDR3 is TGTGCCAGCAGCTGGCAGGGAGGTTTAGGCCAAGAGACCCAGTACTTC.

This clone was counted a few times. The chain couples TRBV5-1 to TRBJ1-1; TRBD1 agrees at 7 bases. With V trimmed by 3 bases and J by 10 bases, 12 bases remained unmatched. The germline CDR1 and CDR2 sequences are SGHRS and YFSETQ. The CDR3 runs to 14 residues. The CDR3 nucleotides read TGCGCCAGCAGCTCGCGACAGGGAGAAAGTGCAGCTTTCTTT. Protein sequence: CASSSRQGESAAFF.

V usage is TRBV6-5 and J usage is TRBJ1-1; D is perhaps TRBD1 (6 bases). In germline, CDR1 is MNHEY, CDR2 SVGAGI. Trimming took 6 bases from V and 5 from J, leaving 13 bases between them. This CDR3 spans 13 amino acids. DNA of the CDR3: TGTGCCAGCAGAACCGGGGGGCGTACTGAAGCTTTCTTT. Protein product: CASRTGGRTEAFF.

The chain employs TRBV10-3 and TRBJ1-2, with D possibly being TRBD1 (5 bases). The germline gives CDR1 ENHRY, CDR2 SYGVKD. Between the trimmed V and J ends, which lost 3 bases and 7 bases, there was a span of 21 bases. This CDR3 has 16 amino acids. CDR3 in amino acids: CAISDMKGRSVSGYTF. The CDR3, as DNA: TGTGCCATCAGTGATATGAAGGGACGTTCTGTGTCTGGCTACACCTTC.

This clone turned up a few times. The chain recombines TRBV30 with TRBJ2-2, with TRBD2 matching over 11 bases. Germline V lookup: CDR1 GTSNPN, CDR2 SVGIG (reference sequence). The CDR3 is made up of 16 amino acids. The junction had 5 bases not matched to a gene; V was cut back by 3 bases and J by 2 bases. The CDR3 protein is CAWSEGLADNTGELFF. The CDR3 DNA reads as TGTGCCTGGAGCGAGGGACTAGCGGATAACACCGGGGAGCTGTTTTTT.

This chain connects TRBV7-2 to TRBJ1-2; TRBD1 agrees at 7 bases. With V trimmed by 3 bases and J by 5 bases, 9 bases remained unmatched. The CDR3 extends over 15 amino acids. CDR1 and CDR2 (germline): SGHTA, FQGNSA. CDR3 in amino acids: CASSFRTTGRYGYTF. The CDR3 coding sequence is TGTGCCAGCAGCTTTCGGACGACAGGGAGATATGGCTACACCTTC.

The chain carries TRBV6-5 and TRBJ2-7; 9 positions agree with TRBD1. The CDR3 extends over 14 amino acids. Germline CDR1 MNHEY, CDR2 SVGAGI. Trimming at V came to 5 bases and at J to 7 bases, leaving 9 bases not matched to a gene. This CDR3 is CASSRLQGAREQYF. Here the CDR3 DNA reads TGTGCCAGCAGTCGCTTACAGGGGGCACGGGAGCAGTACTTC.

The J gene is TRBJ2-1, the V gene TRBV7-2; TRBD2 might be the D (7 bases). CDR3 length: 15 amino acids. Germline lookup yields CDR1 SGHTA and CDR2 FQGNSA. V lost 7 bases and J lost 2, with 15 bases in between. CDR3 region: CASTPPGGAYNEQFF. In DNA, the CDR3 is TGTGCCAGCACCCCGCCGGGGGGCGCCTACAATGAGCAGTTCTTC.

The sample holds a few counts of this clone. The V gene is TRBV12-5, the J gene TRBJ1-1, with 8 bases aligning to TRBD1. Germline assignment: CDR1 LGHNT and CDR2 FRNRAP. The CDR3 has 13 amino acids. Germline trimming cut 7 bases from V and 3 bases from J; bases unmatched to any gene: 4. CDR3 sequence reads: CASAKQGDTEAFF. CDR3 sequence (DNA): TGTGCTAGTGCCAAACAGGGGGACACTGAAGCTTTCTTT.

The CDR3 sequence: CASRPALAGGPLHF. CDR3 coding DNA: TGTGCCAGCAGGCCGGCGTTGGCGGGCGGACCCCTCCACTTT. This sequence joins TRBV28 and TRBJ1-6; D is unresolved. V was shortened by 6 bases and J by 12 bases, with 18 bases between the two germline ends. CDR1 and CDR2 from the germline V gene are MDHEN and SYDVKM. CDR3 length: 14 amino acids.

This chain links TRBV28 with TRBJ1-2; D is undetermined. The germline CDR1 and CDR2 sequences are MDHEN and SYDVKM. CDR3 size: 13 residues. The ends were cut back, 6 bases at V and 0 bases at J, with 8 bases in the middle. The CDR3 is CASSQASNYGYTF. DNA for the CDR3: TGTGCCAGCAGCCAGGCGTCTAACTATGGCTACACCTTC.

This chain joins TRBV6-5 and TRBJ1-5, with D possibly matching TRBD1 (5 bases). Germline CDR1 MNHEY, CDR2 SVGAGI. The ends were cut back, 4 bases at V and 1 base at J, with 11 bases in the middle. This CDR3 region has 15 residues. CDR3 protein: CASSSAGNSNQPQHF. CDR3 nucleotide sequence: TGTGCCAGCAGTTCCGCAGGGAACAGCAATCAGCCCCAGCATTTT.

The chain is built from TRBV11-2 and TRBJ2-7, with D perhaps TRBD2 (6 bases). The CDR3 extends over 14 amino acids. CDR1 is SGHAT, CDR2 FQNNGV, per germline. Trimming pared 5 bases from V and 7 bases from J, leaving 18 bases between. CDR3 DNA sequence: TGTGCCAGCAGCCTACCCGGGACTGCGGGGGAGCAGTACTTC. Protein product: CASSLPGTAGEQYF.

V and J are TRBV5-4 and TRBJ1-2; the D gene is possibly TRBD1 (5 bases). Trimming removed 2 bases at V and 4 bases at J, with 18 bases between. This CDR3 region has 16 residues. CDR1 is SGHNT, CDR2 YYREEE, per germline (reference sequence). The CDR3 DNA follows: TGTGCCAGCAGCTTTCAGGGACCCCAACCCCTCTATGGCTACACCTTC. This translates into CASSFQGPQPLYGYTF.

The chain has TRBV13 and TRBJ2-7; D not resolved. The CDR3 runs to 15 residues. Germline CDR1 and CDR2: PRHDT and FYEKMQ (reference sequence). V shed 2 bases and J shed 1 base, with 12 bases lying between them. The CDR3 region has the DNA TGTGCCAGCAGCTTAAGATCCGCCGGTTCCTACGAGCAGTACTTC. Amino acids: CASSLRSAGSYEQYF.

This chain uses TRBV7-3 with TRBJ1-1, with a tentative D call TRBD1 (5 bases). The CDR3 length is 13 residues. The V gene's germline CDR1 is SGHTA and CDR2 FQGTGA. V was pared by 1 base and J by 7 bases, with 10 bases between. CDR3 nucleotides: TGTGCCAGCAGCTTAATGGGGGGGAGTGAAGCTTTCTTT. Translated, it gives CASSLMGGSEAFF.

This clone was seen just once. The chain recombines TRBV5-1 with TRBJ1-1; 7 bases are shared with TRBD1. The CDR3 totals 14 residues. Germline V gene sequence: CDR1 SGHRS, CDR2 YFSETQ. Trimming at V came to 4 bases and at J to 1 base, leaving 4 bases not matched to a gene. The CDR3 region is CASSNRQGNTEAFF. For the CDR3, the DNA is TGCGCCAGCAGCAATAGACAGGGGAACACTGAAGCTTTCTTT.

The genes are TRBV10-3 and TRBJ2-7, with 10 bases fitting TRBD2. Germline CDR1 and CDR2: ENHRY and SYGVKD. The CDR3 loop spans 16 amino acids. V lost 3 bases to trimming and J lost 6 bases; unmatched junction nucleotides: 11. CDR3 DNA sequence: TGTGCCATCAGTGAACTAGCGGGAATAGCTAGCGGCGAGCAGTACTTC. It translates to CAISELAGIASGEQYF.

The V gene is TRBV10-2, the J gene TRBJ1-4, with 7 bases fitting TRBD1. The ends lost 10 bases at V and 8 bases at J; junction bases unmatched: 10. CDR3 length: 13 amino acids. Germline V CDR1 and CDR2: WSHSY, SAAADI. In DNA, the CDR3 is TGCGCCACCGCCGACAGGGCGAGAGAAAAACTGTTTTTT. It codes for CATADRAREKLFF.

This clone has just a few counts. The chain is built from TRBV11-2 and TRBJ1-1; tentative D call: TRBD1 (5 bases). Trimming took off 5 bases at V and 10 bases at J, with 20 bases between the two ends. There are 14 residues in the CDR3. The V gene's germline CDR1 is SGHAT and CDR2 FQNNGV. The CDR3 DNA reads TGTGCCAGCAGCCCCTTGGACACCCTAATTGGAGCTTTCTTT. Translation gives CASSPLDTLIGAFF.

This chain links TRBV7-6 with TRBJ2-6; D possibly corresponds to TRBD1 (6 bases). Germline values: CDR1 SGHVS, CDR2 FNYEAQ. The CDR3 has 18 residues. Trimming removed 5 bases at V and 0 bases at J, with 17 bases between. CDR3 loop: CASSLKQGFSSGANVLTF. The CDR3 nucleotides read TGTGCCAGCAGCCTTAAACAGGGCTTTAGCTCTGGGGCCAACGTCCTGACTTTC.

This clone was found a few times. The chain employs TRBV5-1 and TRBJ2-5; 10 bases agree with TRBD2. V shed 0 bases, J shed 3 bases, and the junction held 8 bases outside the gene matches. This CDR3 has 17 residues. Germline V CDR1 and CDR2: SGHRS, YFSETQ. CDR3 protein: CASSLGVAGGLEETQYF. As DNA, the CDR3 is TGCGCCAGCAGCTTGGGAGTAGCGGGGGGTCTAGAAGAGACCCAGTACTTC. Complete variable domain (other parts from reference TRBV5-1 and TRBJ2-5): KAGVTQTPRYLIKTRGQQVTLSCSPISGHRSVSWYQQTPGQGLQFLFEYFSETQRNKGNFPGRFSGRQFSNSRSEMNVSTLELGDSALYLCASSLGVAGGLEETQYFGPGTRLLVL.